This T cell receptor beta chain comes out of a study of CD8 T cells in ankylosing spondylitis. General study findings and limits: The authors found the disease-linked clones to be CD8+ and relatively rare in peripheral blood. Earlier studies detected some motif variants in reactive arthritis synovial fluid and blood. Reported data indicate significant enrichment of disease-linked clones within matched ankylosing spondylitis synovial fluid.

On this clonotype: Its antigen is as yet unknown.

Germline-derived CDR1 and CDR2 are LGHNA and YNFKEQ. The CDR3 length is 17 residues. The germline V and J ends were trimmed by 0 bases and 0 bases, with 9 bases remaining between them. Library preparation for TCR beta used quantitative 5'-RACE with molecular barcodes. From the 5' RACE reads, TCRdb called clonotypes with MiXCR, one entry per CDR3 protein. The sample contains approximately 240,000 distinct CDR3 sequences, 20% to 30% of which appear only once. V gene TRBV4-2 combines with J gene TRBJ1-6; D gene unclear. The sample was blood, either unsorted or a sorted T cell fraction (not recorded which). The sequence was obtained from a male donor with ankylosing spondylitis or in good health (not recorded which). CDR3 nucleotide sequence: TGTGCCAGCAGCCAAGATCTTCCGGACTCCTATAATTCACCCCTCCACTTT. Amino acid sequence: CASSQDLPDSYNSPLHF.